This T cell receptor beta chain was captured in a study of cytomegalovirus exposure and HLA in healthy donors. The PCR used 60 Vbeta and 13 Jbeta primers. The assay was immunoSEQ multiplex PCR, and TCRdb's table has in-frame clones only and misses some. The table records around 190,000 clones, approximately 80% of them present only once. Remarks on this clone: Its antigen is undetermined.

Everyone who donated was a healthy bone marrow donor. Points from the study as a whole: Most observed TCR sequences were rare, whereas some public TCRs were detected in many donors.

This TCR came from a woman aged 30 to 39 in good health and CMV-seropositive. Sequenced material: PBMCs.

This CDR3 reads CASSSRVIGEQFF. CDR3 DNA: TGTGCCAGCAGCTCCAGGGTTATCGGTGAGCAGTTCTTC. This chain connects TRBV5-5 to TRBJ2-1; perhaps TRBD1 as D (5 bases). In germline, CDR1 is SGHKS, CDR2 YYEKEE (reference sequence). V gave up 3 bases and J gave up 9 bases, with 13 bases separating them. The CDR3 extends over 13 amino acids.